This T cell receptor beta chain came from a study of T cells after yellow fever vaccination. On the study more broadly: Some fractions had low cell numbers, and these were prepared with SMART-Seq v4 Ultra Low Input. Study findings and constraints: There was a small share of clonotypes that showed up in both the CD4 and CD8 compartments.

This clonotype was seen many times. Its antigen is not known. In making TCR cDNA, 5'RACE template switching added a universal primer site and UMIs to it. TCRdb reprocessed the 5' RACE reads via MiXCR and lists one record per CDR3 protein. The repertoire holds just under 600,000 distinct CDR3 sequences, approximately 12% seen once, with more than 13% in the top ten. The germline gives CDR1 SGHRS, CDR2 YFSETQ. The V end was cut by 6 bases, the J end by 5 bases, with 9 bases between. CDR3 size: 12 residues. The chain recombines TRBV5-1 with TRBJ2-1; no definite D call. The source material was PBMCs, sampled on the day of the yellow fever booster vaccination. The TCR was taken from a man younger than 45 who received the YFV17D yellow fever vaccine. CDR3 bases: TGCGCCAGCACGAGTGCTGACAATGAGCAGTTCTTC. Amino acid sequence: CASTSADNEQFF.